One sample yielded the 3 T cell receptor beta chains listed below, sequenced in a study of shared clonotypes between healthy human individuals. TCRdb's table, derived via immunoSEQ multiplex PCR, lists solely in-frame clones and lacks some. Of roughly 1,500,000 clones listed, 98% are singletons. The sequencing sample was made of naive CD4+ T cells sorted from blood. Subset given: CD45RA+ positively selected. The receptor set was obtained from a man aged 25 to 45 in good health.

V gene TRBV5-4 combines with J gene TRBJ2-1, with TRBD2 identical over 14 bases. CDR1 and CDR2 (germline): SGHNT, YYREEE (reference sequence). The CDR3 consists of 16 residues. V was clipped by 0 bases and J by 9 bases; unmatched bases: 5. The CDR3 sequence: CASSLGGTSGRSEQFF. Written as DNA, the CDR3 is TGTGCCAGCAGCTTGGGGGGGACTAGCGGGAGATCTGAGCAGTTCTTC. Together with reference TRBV5-4 and TRBJ2-1, the CDR3 gives the full variable domain: ETGVTQSPTHLIKTRGQQVTLRCSSQSGHNTVSWYQQALGQGPQFIFQYYREEENGRGNFPPRFSGLQFPNYSSELNVNALELDDSALYLCASSLGGTSGRSEQFFGPGTRLTVL.

This clone has a handful of counts. This chain connects TRBV5-6 to TRBJ2-7; D remains ambiguous. CDR3 size: 15 residues. V lost 0 bases to trimming and J lost 3 bases, with 13 bases between them. Germline V gene lookup returns CDR1 SGHDT and CDR2 YYEEEE. CDR3 sequence: CASSLGSLRIYEQYF. The CDR3 DNA reads as TGTGCCAGCAGCTTGGGGTCGCTCAGAATCTACGAGCAGTACTTC.

This rearrangement joins TRBV11-2 to TRBJ2-5, with a tentative D call TRBD2 (6 bases). The V and J ends lost 5 bases and 3 bases respectively, with 10 bases between them. This CDR3 contains 13 residues. Germline V gene lookup returns CDR1 SGHAT and CDR2 FQNNGV. The CDR3 loop reads CASSRDSKETQYF. The CDR3 DNA follows: TGTGCCAGCAGCAGGGACTCAAAAGAGACCCAGTACTTC.